This T cell receptor (beta chain) was documented in a study of T-cell memory formation after mild COVID-19. Whole-study context: Among the donors, TCR clusters were largely specific to each donor.

The study, taken as a whole, reports: Certain responding clones were present in pre-infection memory, suggesting participation of cross-reactive memory.

Constant-segment primers served in 5'RACE that generated TCR alpha and TCR beta cDNA libraries bearing sample barcodes and UMIs. TCRdb itself ran the 5' RACE reads through MiXCR, one entry per CDR3 protein. The sample consists of around 220,000 distinct CDR3 sequences, around 15% of them appearing once. About this clonotype: Its antigen is not known. A single base separates this from a much larger clone, so it may be a read error.

V shed 9 bases and J 4 bases; nucleotides not matched to a gene: 7. This CDR3 has 13 residues. The sequence was collected from a young man who had mild COVID-19 (a few samples of this study predate the infection). Cell type and time point are not known. J is TRBJ1-1 and V is TRBV12-3 or TRBV12-4, with TRBD1 matching 8 bases. The sequencing input was PBMCs or a T cell subset sorted from them (not recorded which). The CDR3 loop reads CARSNTGGTEAFF. The CDR3 nucleotides read TGTGCCAGAAGTAATACAGGGGGCACTGAAGCTTTCTTT.